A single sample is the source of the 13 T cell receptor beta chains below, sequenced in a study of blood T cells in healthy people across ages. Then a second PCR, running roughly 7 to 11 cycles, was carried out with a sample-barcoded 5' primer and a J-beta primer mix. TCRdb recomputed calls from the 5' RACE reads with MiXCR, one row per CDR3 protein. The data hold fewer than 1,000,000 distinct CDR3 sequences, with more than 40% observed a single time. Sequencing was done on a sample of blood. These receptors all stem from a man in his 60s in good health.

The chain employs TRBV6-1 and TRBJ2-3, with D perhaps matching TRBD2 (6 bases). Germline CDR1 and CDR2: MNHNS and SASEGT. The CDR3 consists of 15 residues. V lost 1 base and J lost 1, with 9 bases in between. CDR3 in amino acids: CASSEGRGRTDTQYF. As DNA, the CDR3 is TGTGCCAGCAGTGAAGGGAGGGGTCGCACAGATACGCAGTATTTT.

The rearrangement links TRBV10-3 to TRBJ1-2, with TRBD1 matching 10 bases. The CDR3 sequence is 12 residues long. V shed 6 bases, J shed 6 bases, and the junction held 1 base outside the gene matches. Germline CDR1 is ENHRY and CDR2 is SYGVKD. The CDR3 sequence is CAIRGTGDGYTF. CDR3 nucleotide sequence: TGTGCCATCAGAGGGACAGGGGATGGCTACACCTTC.

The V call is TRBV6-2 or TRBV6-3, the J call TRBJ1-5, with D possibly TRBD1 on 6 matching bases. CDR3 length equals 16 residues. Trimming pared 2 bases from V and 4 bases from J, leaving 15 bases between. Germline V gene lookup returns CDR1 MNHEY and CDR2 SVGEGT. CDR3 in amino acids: CASSYRDKISNQPQHF. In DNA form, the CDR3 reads TGTGCCAGCAGTTACCGGGACAAGATATCTAATCAGCCCCAGCATTTT.

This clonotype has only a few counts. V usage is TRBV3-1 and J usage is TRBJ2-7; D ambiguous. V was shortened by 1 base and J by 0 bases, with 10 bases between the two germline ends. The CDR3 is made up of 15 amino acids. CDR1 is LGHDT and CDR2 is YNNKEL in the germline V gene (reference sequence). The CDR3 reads CASSQGRMISYEQYF. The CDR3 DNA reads TGTGCCAGCAGCCAAGGCAGGATGATCTCCTACGAGCAGTACTTC.

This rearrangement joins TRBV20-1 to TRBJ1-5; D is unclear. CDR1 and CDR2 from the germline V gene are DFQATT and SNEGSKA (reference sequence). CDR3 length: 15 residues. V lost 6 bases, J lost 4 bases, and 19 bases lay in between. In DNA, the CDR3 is TGCAGTGCCCAGTCAGCAGGTATGAAGAATCAGCCCCAGCATTTT. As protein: CSAQSAGMKNQPQHF.

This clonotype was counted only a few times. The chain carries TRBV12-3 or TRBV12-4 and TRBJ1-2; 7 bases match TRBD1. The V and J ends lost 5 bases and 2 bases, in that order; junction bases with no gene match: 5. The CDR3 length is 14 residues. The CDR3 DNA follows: TGTGCCAGCAGTACGTTGGGACAGAACTATGGCTACACCTTC. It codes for CASSTLGQNYGYTF.

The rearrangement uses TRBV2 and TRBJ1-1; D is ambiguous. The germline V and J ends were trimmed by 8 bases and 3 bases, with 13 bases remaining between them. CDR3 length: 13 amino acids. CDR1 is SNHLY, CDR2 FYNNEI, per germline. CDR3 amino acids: CASRQWEDTEAFF. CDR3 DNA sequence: TGTGCCAGCCGCCAATGGGAGGACACTGAAGCTTTCTTT.

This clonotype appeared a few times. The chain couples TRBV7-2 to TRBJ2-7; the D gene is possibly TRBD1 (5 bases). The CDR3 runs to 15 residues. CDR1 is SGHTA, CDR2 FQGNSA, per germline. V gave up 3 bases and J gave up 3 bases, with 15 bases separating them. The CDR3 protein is CASSLNVQGYYEQYF. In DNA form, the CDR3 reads TGTGCCAGCAGCTTGAACGTGCAGGGATACTACGAGCAGTACTTC.

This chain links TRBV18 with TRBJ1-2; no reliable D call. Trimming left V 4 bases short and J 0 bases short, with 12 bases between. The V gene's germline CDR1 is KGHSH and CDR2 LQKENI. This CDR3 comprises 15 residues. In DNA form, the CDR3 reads TGTGCCAGCTCACGGGGAGCCCAAGCTAACTATGGCTACACCTTC. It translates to CASSRGAQANYGYTF.

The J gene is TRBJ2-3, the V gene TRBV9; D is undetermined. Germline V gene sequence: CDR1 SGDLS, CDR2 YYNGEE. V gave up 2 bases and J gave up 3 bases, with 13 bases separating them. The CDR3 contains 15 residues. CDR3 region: CASSVGPGRTDTQYF. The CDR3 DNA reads TGTGCCAGCAGCGTTGGGCCGGGCAGAACAGATACGCAGTATTTT.

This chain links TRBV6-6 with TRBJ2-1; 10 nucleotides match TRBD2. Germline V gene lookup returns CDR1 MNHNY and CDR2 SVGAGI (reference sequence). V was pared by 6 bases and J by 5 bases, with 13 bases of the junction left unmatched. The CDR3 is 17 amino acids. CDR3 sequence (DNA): TGTGCCAGCAGAGACCGAGGGGGGACTAGCGAAAACAATGAGCAGTTCTTC. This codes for CASRDRGGTSENNEQFF.

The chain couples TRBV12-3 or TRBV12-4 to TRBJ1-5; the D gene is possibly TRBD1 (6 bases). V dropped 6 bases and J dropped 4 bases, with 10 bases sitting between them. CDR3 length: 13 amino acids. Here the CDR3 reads CASRVQGNQPQHF. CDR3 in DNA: TGTGCCAGCAGGGTACAGGGAAATCAGCCCCAGCATTTT.

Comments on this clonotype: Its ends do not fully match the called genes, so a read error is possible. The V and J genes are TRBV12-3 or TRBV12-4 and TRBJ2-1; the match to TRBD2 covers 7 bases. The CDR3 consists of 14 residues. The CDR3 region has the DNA TGTGCCAGCAGTTTCGGGACTAACTACAGTGAGCAGTTCTTC. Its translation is CASSFGTNYSEQFF.